The 27 T cell receptor beta chains below all came from one sample that was sequenced in a study of liver allograft versus peripheral blood T cells. Study details: Recipients' peripheral blood served as the comparator for T cell receptor repertoires in transplanted livers.

TCRdb used MiXCR to reprocess the reads, holding one entry per CDR3 protein. This table holds roughly 8,300 distinct CDR3 sequences, approximately 16% found once. The receptor source for this set is a human patient who had a liver transplant. Some T cells may be transferred from the graft donor.

This clonotype is deemed medium-sized. This sequence joins TRBV30 and TRBJ1-4, with D unresolved. With 2 bases removed from V and 2 bases from J, the gap between germline ends came to 9 bases. Germline lookup yields CDR1 GTSNPN and CDR2 SVGIG (reference sequence). The CDR3 covers 14 residues. Here the CDR3 DNA reads TGTGCCTGGAGTTCGGCGGACACTAATGAAAAACTGTTTTTT. Its protein product is CAWSSADTNEKLFF. Full variable domain (outside the CDR3, taken from reference TRBV30 and TRBJ1-4): SQTIHQWPATLVQPVGSPLSLECTVEGTSNPNLYWYRQAAGRGLQLLFYSVGIGQISSEVPQNLSASRPQDRQFILSSKKLLLSDSGFYLCAWSSADTNEKLFFGSGTQLSVL.

By share, this clonotype ranks as medium-sized. The chain uses TRBV19 and TRBJ1-5; 9 positions agree with TRBD1. The V gene's germline CDR1 is LNHDA and CDR2 SQIVND (reference sequence). The CDR3 totals 13 residues. V dropped 5 bases and J dropped 6; count of bases not matched to a gene: 2. The CDR3 spells CASSRQGGQPQHF. CDR3 nucleotide sequence: TGTGCCAGTAGTCGACAGGGGGGTCAGCCCCAGCATTTT.

The chain recombines TRBV7-9 with TRBJ1-1, with 7 bases aligning to TRBD1. Germline assignment: CDR1 SEHNR and CDR2 FQNEAQ (reference sequence). The trim removed 0 bases at V and 1 base at J, leaving 5 bases unmatched. CDR3 length: 16 residues. CDR3 sequence: CASSLAPGQKNTEAFF. The CDR3 DNA reads TGTGCCAGCAGCTTAGCGCCGGGACAGAAGAACACTGAAGCTTTCTTT.

As to this clonotype: This clone may be a read error of a much larger clone one base away. The V call is TRBV24-1, the J call TRBJ2-1, with unresolved D. Germline V gives CDR1 KGHDR, CDR2 SFDVKD. This CDR3 has 15 residues. Between the trimmed V and J ends, which lost 3 bases and 9 bases, there was a span of 17 bases. CDR3 nucleotide sequence: TGTGCCACCAGTGATGGTGGGTGGGCCTCCGGTGAGCAGTTCTTC. It translates to CATSDGGWASGEQFF.

By proportion, this clonotype is medium-sized. The J gene is TRBJ1-3, the V gene TRBV6-5; unclear D gene. V lost 5 bases to trimming and J lost 4 bases, with 3 bases between them. The CDR3 sequence is 11 residues long. Germline CDR1 is MNHEY and CDR2 is SVGAGI. The CDR3 DNA reads TGTGCCAGCAGTCAGGGAAACACCATATATTTT. It encodes CASSQGNTIYF.

This clonotype was counted a few times. The chain is built from TRBV6-5 and TRBJ2-1, with 9 bases fitting TRBD1. Germline V gene lookup returns CDR1 MNHEY and CDR2 SVGAGI. J lost 9 bases, V lost 6 bases, and 12 bases had no gene match. This CDR3 region has 15 residues. The chain's CDR3 is CASRKPTGGIGEQFF. The DNA for the CDR3 is TGTGCCAGCAGGAAACCGACAGGGGGAATAGGTGAGCAGTTCTTC.

This clonotype is categorized as medium-sized. The rearrangement uses TRBV10-3 and TRBJ2-1; 10 nucleotides match TRBD2. J lost 6 bases, V lost 4 bases, and 6 bases had no gene match. This CDR3 comprises 15 residues. Germline values: CDR1 ENHRY, CDR2 SYGVKD. This CDR3 is CAISASGRAGNEQFF. CDR3 nucleotide sequence: TGTGCCATCAGTGCGAGCGGGAGGGCCGGCAATGAGCAGTTCTTC.

This clonotype rates as medium-sized (0.01 to 0.1%). This sequence joins TRBV19 and TRBJ1-3; D uncertain. Germline V lookup: CDR1 LNHDA, CDR2 SQIVND (reference sequence). The V end was cut by 1 base, the J end by 4 bases, with 8 bases between. The CDR3 covers 14 residues. In DNA form, the CDR3 reads TGTGCCAGTAGTATAGGAGGAGGGGGAAACACCATATATTTT. Encoded protein: CASSIGGGGNTIYF. Looking up the rest from reference TRBV19 and TRBJ1-3 gives the full variable domain: DGGITQSPKYLFRKEGQNVTLSCEQNLNHDAMYWYRQDPGQGLRLIYYSQIVNDFQKGDIAEGYSVSREKKESFPLTVTSAQKNPTAFYLCASSIGGGGNTIYFGEGSWLTVV.

This clonotype was detected only a few times. The chain couples TRBV27 to TRBJ2-7, with TRBD2 matching 8 bases. The germline CDR1 and CDR2 sequences are MNHEY and SMNVEV (reference sequence). Trimming at V came to 4 bases and at J to 4 bases, leaving 12 bases not matched to a gene. The CDR3 is made up of 16 amino acids. For the CDR3, the DNA is TGTGCCAGCAGTTCCCACCTGGGGGCTAGCGGGTACGAGCAGTACTTC. Translated, it gives CASSSHLGASGYEQYF.

The V call is TRBV11-2, the J call TRBJ2-2; TRBD2 matches 8 bases. This CDR3 comprises 16 residues. The V gene's germline CDR1 is SGHAT and CDR2 FQNNGV. The trim removed 1 base at V and 4 bases at J, leaving 5 bases unmatched. The CDR3 region is CASSLGGRRTTGELFF. The CDR3 nucleotides are TGTGCCAGCAGCTTAGGCGGGAGGCGCACCACCGGGGAGCTGTTTTTT.

This clonotype was counted ten times or more. The chain is built from TRBV19 and TRBJ1-1, with D tentatively TRBD1 (6 bases). The CDR3 contains 15 residues. V lost 3 bases to trimming and J lost 3 bases, with 14 bases between them. Germline V gene lookup returns CDR1 LNHDA and CDR2 SQIVND (reference sequence). The CDR3 DNA is TGTGCCAGTAGTATTGAGGCCAGGGGAGACACTGAAGCTTTCTTT. Translating it yields CASSIEARGDTEAFF.

This clonotype is labeled as medium-sized (0.01 to 0.1%). V is TRBV12-3 or TRBV12-4 and J is TRBJ1-3, with 7 bases identical to TRBD1. V was pared by 6 bases and J by 3 bases, with 5 bases of the junction left unmatched. This CDR3 region has 14 residues. The CDR3 bases are TGTGCCAGCAGCCAGACAGGGTATGGAAACACCATATATTTT. This gives the protein CASSQTGYGNTIYF.

This clonotype is labeled as medium-sized. The chain has TRBV6-2 or TRBV6-3 and TRBJ1-5; no firm D call. CDR3 length: 15 residues. Trimming removed 2 bases from V and 3 bases from J, with 11 bases in between. CDR1 is MNHEY and CDR2 is SVGEGT in the germline V gene. CDR3 DNA sequence: TGTGCCAGCAGTTACGGAGGGCGGGACAATCAGCCCCAGCATTTT. Translated: CASSYGGRDNQPQHF.

Within the sample, this clonotype is medium-sized. The J gene is TRBJ1-1, the V gene TRBV6-1, with D perhaps TRBD1 (5 bases). The germline V and J ends were trimmed by 6 bases and 0 bases, with 14 bases remaining between them. The CDR3 sequence is 15 residues long. CDR1 and CDR2 (germline): MNHNS, SASEGT. For the CDR3, the DNA is TGTGCCAGCAGCTTACCAGGGATTATGAACACTGAAGCTTTCTTT. Protein product: CASSLPGIMNTEAFF.

The chain combines TRBV12-5 with TRBJ1-5, with 8 positions matching TRBD1. CDR1 LGHNT and CDR2 FRNRAP come from the germline V gene. The CDR3 covers 16 residues. The V segment lost 1 base and the J segment 3 bases; nucleotides outside the gene matches: 5. The CDR3 sequence is CASGLGTGSNNQPQHF. The DNA of the CDR3 is TGTGCTAGTGGTTTGGGGACAGGGTCCAACAATCAGCCCCAGCATTTT.

This clonotype was picked up a small number of times. V is TRBV11-2 and J is TRBJ2-7; D unclear. V lost 2 bases to trimming and J lost 2 bases, with 7 bases between them. CDR1 and CDR2 (germline): SGHAT, FQNNGV. This CDR3 is built from 13 residues. The CDR3 reads CASSLMVTYEQYF. CDR3 coding DNA: TGTGCCAGCAGCTTAATGGTCACCTACGAGCAGTACTTC.

This clonotype is categorized as medium-sized. The V gene is TRBV19, the J gene TRBJ1-2, with 8 bases that match TRBD1. Trimming at V came to 4 bases and at J to 4 bases, leaving 5 bases not matched to a gene. The CDR3 has 14 amino acids. The germline gives CDR1 LNHDA, CDR2 SQIVND (reference sequence). Written as DNA, the CDR3 is TGTGCCAGTAGTAGGGGCAGGGGGCTCTATGGCTACACCTTC. Protein product: CASSRGRGLYGYTF.

This clonotype was seen at least ten times. The chain carries TRBV10-3 and TRBJ2-3; TRBD1 agrees at 8 bases. Germline assignment: CDR1 ENHRY and CDR2 SYGVKD. The CDR3 totals 15 residues. J lost 6 bases, V lost 5 bases, and 10 bases had no gene match. CDR3 bases: TGTGCCATCAGTTGGGGAGCAGGGGGCTCGGATACGCAGTATTTT. Residues: CAISWGAGGSDTQYF.

The chain couples TRBV20-1 to TRBJ2-1; D is perhaps TRBD1 or TRBD2 (5 bases each). V lost 2 bases and J lost 5, with 13 bases in between. The CDR3 is made up of 14 amino acids. Per germline, CDR1 DFQATT and CDR2 SNEGSKA (reference sequence). The CDR3 DNA reads as TGCAGTGCTAGACCCGGGGCCCCGAACAATGAGCAGTTCTTC. Translating it yields CSARPGAPNNEQFF.

The chain couples TRBV7-9 to TRBJ2-7; D is perhaps TRBD2 (7 bases). Per germline, CDR1 SEHNR and CDR2 FQNEAQ (reference sequence). The CDR3 consists of 16 residues. Between the trimmed V and J ends, which lost 3 bases and 0 bases, there was a span of 15 bases. CDR3 DNA sequence: TGTGCCAGCAGCTTTGAAATGGGGGGGGCCTCCTACGAGCAGTACTTC. It codes for CASSFEMGGASYEQYF.

This clonotype was picked up many times. This chain links TRBV28 with TRBJ1-2, with 9 bases identical to TRBD1. CDR1 is MDHEN, CDR2 SYDVKM, per germline. V lost 2 bases to trimming and J lost 1 base; unmatched junction nucleotides: 17. The CDR3 totals 20 residues. The CDR3 region is CASSLVGDRALDYYNYGYTF. CDR3 coding DNA: TGTGCCAGCAGTTTAGTAGGGGACAGGGCCCTAGACTACTATAACTATGGCTACACCTTC.

The chain uses TRBV7-9 and TRBJ1-5; 7 positions agree with TRBD1. The CDR3 runs to 14 residues. With 5 bases clipped from V and 7 bases from J, the junction kept 8 bases outside the gene matches. CDR1 SEHNR and CDR2 FQNEAQ come from the germline V gene (reference sequence). This chain's CDR3 is CASSLDREIQPQHF. The CDR3 nucleotides are TGTGCCAGCAGCCTCGACAGGGAAATACAGCCCCAGCATTTT.

The table lists this clonotype with many counts. The V and J genes are TRBV20-1 and TRBJ1-5; 10 bases fit TRBD1. The CDR3 spans 13 residues. Germline CDR1 and CDR2: DFQATT and SNEGSKA (reference sequence). The V gene end was trimmed by 3 bases and the J gene end by 8 bases; junction bases not matched to a gene: 4. The CDR3 region has the DNA TGCAGTGCTAGGGGACAGGGGCCTAAGCCCCAGCATTTT. It is translated as CSARGQGPKPQHF.

CDR3 region: CASTAWTSNQPQHF. Here the CDR3 DNA reads TGTGCCAGCACGGCCTGGACTAGCAATCAGCCCCAGCATTTT. The V gene is TRBV6-2 or TRBV6-3, the J gene TRBJ1-5, with unresolved D. Looked up from germline, CDR1 is MNHEY and CDR2 is SVGEGT. The CDR3 has 14 amino acids. Trimming removed 7 bases from V and 0 bases from J, with 10 bases in between.

This clonotype was detected only a few times. The chain has TRBV9 and TRBJ2-7; D may match TRBD1 or TRBD2 (5 bases each). CDR3 length: 14 amino acids. Trimming took 4 bases from V and 6 from J, leaving 17 bases between them. The germline V gene encodes CDR1 SGDLS and CDR2 YYNGEE. CDR3 amino acids: CASSLRGDWSEQYF. The CDR3 DNA sequence: TGTGCCAGCAGCTTGAGGGGAGATTGGAGCGAGCAGTACTTC.

This clonotype has just a few counts. The gene calls are TRBV28 and TRBJ2-5, with D possibly matching TRBD1 (6 bases). Trimming left V 2 bases short and J 5 bases short, with 15 bases between. The germline V gene has CDR1 MDHEN and CDR2 SYDVKM. The CDR3 sequence is 15 residues long. Written as DNA, the CDR3 is TGTGCCAGCAGTTTAGGCAGGGGCTTGGGGGAGACCCAGTACTTC. Translating gives CASSLGRGLGETQYF.

In this sample, this clonotype turned up once. A much larger clone lies a single base off, so this may be a read error. The chain couples TRBV6-6 to TRBJ2-7, with 8 bases fitting TRBD2. CDR3 size: 15 residues. The germline gives CDR1 MNHNY, CDR2 SVGAGI (reference sequence). The CDR3 bases are TGTGCCAGCAGTTACGGGTTAGCGGGATCCTACGAGCAGCACTTC. Protein sequence: CASSYGLAGSYEQHF.